The present entry profiles one T cell receptor (beta chain) with its context. Its cognate antigen has yet to be identified. No base qualities exist here, and no much larger clone lies one base off it. Trimming removed 3 bases from V and 1 base from J, leaving 9 bases between the germline ends. Inclusive of the bounding cysteine and phenylalanine, the CDR3 is 15 residues long. Just CDR3 DNA is preserved here, 45 bases in frame from base 1. CDR1 and CDR2 are read off the germline V gene as SGHVS and FNYEAQ. This entry comes from a study of blood T cell repertoires in COVID-19 (dated by TCRdb to between 2020 and 2021). About the investigation overall: Collaborator samples came from the United States, Italy and Spain and covered acute and convalescent phases of COVID-19. The prospective study material was composed of cDNA or gDNA derived from T cells, B-cell-depleted T cells, or PBMCs. Samples were obtained from the ongoing ImmuneRACE study (first 160 participants) and from about 1,300 subjects provided by 6 global collaborators. Where available, HLA class I and class II types were taken from metadata supplied by the sample provider and were not determined by assay-based typing. The repertoires were made available in a free public database intended to serve as a resource for research on the immune response to SARS-CoV-2. Deeply sampled blood TCRbeta repertoires from subjects exposed to, actively infected with, or recovered from COVID-19 were included in the dataset. Sample metadata almost always included a de-identified subject ID, COVID-19 status, age in years and sex.

Participants in the prospective study were aged roughly 18 to 89 years, lived in 24 United States geographic areas, and enrolled through a virtual design. In the prospective study, cohorts were assigned on the basis of participant-reported clinical history obtained from a screening survey and a study questionnaire. Each participant in the prospective study had whole blood, serum and a nasopharyngeal or oropharyngeal swab collected by mobile phlebotomists. Additional blood draws and questionnaires over an approximately 2-month period could optionally be provided by prospective study participants. Prospective study blood samples were shipped either frozen or at room temperature before DNA extraction. TCRbeta CDR3 regions were amplified from genomic DNA by means of the immunoSEQ Assay, a bias-controlled multiplex PCR. Per the original workflow: The number of nucleated cells in each sample was estimated from the amplification of reference gene primers within the assay. To quantify the absolute abundance of each unique TCRbeta CDR3 rearrangement, sequence reads were collapsed and filtered. For each sample, productive Simpson clonality was calculated by taking the square root of Simpson's diversity index across productive rearrangements. TCRdb limited this immuneACCESS table to in-frame rearrangements with V and J called. A share of clones is missing; checked studies link under half to unresolved V genes, and the rest is unexplained. V and J calls plus clone size are reproduced from that table; the DNA served to infer D and trimming. In this sample the table shows roughly 250,000 clones, more than 70% of which occur a single time. The top ten hold 0.95% to 1.5% of the sample.

Paper-wide results and their limitations: The quantity of clinical and demographic metadata differed by source and by participant and was supplied without curation.

Recombination joined TRBV7-6 with TRBJ2-2; the D gene identity is not certain. The receptor comes from a woman aged 40 to 50 with acute COVID-19. The sample consisted of PBMCs or T cells enriched from blood (not recorded which). The sequenced DNA: TGTGCCAGCAGCTTTGGGCTGATGAACACCGGGGAGCTGTTTTTT. Its coded protein is CASSFGLMNTGELFF.